This section outlines one T cell receptor (beta chain) sequence together with its context. The CDR3 totals 12 residues. V lost 5 bases and J lost 10, with 11 bases in between. Germline V gives CDR1 SNHLY, CDR2 FYNNEI. The data were taken from a study of PD-L1 blockade in urothelial cancer. At the level of the study: Males with bladder-origin urothelial cancer made up about 85% of the roughly 29 patients.

Some clones are missing from TCRdb's copy, which holds only in-frame ones; the method was immunoSEQ multiplex PCR. Of about 43,000 clones in the sample, 83% were seen once. Documented time point: peripheral blood 6 weeks after treatment start. This rearrangement joins TRBV2 to TRBJ1-4; D not certain. This clonotype was obtained from a man aged 55 to 70 with urothelial cancer. The sequenced sample was PBMCs, obtained around atezolizumab (anti-PD-L1) treatment. CDR3 coding DNA: TGTGCCAGCAGTATTGAACGGGTAAAACTGTTTTTT. Translating it yields CASSIERVKLFF. Full variable domain (rest looked up from reference TRBV2 and TRBJ1-4): EPEVTQTPSHQVTQMGQEVILRCVPISNHLYFYWYRQILGQKVEFLVSFYNNEISEKSEIFDDQFSVERPDGSNFTLKIRSTKLEDSAMYFCASSIERVKLFFGSGTQLSVL.